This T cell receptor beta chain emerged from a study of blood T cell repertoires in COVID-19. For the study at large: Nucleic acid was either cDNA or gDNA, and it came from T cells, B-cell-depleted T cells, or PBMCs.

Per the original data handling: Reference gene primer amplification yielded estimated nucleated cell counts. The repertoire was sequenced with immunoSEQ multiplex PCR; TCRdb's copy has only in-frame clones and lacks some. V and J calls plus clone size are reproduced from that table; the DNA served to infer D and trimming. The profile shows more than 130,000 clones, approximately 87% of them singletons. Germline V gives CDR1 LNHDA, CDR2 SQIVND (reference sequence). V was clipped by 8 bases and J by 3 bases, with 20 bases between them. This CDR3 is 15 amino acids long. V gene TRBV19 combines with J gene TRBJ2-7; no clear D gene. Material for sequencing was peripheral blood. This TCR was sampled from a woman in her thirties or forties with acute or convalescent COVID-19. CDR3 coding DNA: TGTGCCAGTTTGGTGGCCGAATCGTCATGCTACGAGCAGTACTTC. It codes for CASLVAESSCYEQYF. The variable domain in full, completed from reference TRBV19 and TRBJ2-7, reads DGGITQSPKYLFRKEGQNVTLSCEQNLNHDAMYWYRQDPGQGLRLIYYSQIVNDFQKGDIAEGYSVSREKKESFPLTVTSAQKNPTAFYLCASLVAESSCYEQYFGPGTRLTVT.